Detailed here is one T cell receptor beta chain. As yet, its antigen is unknown. The record originates from a study of cytomegalovirus exposure and HLA in healthy donors. Study results and caveats: Analyses of presence/absence relied on an assumption of roughly uniform sequencing depth across donors.

Looked up from germline, CDR1 is MGHDK and CDR2 is SYGVNS. V was pared by 6 bases and J by 0 bases, with 8 bases between. The CDR3 runs to 13 residues. Primers: 60 Vbeta forward and 13 Jbeta reverse. Method: immunoSEQ multiplex PCR; TCRdb's copy keeps in-frame clones and lacks some. Here the sample spans about 90,000 clones, around 84% being singletons. The rearrangement links TRBV25-1 to TRBJ1-1, with D perhaps TRBD1 (6 bases). This clonotype originated in a woman in her thirties or forties in good health and CMV-seropositive. Material for sequencing was PBMCs. The DNA for the CDR3 is TGTGCCAGCAGCGGGACACTGAACACTGAAGCTTTCTTT. Residues: CASSGTLNTEAFF.